This T cell receptor beta chain was captured in a study of blood T cells in healthy people across ages. The table lists this clonotype with many counts. The CDR3 runs to 15 residues. Germline CDR1 MNHEY, CDR2 SMNVEV (reference sequence). V was clipped by 5 bases and J by 4 bases; unmatched bases: 4. For the second PCR, which ran for roughly 7 to 11 cycles, a sample-barcoded 5' primer and a J-beta primer mix were used. In TCRdb, the 5' RACE reads were re-called with MiXCR into one record per CDR3 protein. The sample has about 650,000 distinct CDR3 sequences; about a third are singletons. The chain has TRBV27 and TRBJ1-6; 8 nucleotides align to TRBD1. This TCR was recovered from a woman older than 75 in good health. The source material was blood. The CDR3 DNA is TGTGCCAGCAGTGGATACAGGGGGTATAATTCACCCCTCCACTTT. As protein: CASSGYRGYNSPLHF.